The source of this T cell receptor beta chain is a study of cytomegalovirus exposure and HLA in healthy donors. For this clone: Its antigen is unidentified.

Study-wide points: Per published accounts, TCR beta sequences correctly predicted the HLA-A and HLA-B alleles of most subjects.

60 Vbeta and 13 Jbeta primers were used in PCR. The table came from immunoSEQ multiplex PCR; TCRdb's copy has only in-frame clones and leaves some out. The sample holds 100,000 to 150,000 clones; 81% are singletons and the top ten take roughly 2%. Per the germline V gene, CDR1 is SNHLY and CDR2 is FYNNEI. V was trimmed by 6 bases and J by 1 base, leaving 13 bases between them. The CDR3 contains 14 residues. The clonotype was recovered from a man aged 18 to 29 in good health and CMV-seronegative. Sequencing was done on a sample of PBMCs. The genes are TRBV2 and TRBJ2-7; possibly TRBD1 for D (5 bases). The CDR3 DNA reads TGTGCCAGCAGCCCCGCAGGGTATTCCTACGAGCAGTACTTC. It translates to CASSPAGYSYEQYF.